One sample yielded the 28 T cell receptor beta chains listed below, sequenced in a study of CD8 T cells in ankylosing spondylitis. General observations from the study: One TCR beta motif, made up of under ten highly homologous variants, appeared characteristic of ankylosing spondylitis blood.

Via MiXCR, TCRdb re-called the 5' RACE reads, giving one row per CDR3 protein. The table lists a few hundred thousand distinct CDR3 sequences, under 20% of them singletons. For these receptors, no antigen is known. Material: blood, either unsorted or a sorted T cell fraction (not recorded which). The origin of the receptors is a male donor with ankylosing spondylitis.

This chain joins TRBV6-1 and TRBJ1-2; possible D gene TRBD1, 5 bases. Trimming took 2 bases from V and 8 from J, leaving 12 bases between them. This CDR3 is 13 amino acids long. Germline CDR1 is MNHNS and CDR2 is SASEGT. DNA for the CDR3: TGTGCCAGCAGTGAAAGATGGGGGGACGGCTACACCTTC. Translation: CASSERWGDGYTF.

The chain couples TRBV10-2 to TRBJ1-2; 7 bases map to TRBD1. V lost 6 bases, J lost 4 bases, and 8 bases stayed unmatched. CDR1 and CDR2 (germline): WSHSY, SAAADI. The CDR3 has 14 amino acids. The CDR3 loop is CASSHIRDSYGYTF. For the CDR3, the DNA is TGCGCCAGCAGCCATATCCGGGACAGCTATGGCTACACCTTC.

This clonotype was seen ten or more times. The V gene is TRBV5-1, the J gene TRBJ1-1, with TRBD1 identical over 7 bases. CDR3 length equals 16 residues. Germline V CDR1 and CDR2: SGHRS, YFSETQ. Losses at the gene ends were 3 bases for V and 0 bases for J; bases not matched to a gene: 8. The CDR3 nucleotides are TGCGCCAGCAGCTCGAGACAGGGTATCATGAACACTGAAGCTTTCTTT. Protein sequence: CASSSRQGIMNTEAFF.

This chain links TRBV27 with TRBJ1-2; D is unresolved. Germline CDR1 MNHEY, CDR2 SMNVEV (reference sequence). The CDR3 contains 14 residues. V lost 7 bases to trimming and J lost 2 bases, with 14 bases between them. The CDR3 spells CASTRAGRNYGYTF. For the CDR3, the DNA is TGTGCCAGCACTAGGGCCGGGAGAAACTATGGCTACACCTTC.

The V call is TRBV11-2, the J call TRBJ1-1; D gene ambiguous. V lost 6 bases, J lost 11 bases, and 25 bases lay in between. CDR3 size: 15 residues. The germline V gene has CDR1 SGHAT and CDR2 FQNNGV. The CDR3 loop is CASRSFGGFARPAFF. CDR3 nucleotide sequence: TGTGCCAGCAGATCATTCGGCGGGTTTGCGCGACCGGCTTTCTTT.

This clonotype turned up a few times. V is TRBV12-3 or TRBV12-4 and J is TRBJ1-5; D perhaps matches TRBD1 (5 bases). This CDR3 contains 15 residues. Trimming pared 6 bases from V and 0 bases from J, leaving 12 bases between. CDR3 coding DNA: TGTGCCAGCAGCTTTCGGGGGGGTAGCAATCAGCCCCAGCATTTT. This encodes CASSFRGGSNQPQHF.

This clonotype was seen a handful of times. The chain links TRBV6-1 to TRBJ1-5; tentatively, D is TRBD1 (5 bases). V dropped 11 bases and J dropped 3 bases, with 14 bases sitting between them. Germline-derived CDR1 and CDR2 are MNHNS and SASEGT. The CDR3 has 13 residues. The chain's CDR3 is CAAGEGVNQPQHF. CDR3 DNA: TGTGCCGCGGGAGAAGGGGTCAATCAGCCCCAGCATTTT.

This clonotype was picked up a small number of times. The CDR3 region is CASSHEPLGNTEAFF. The CDR3 coding sequence is TGCGCCAGCAGCCACGAACCCTTGGGGAACACTGAAGCTTTCTTT. The chain recombines TRBV4-3 with TRBJ1-1, with no clear D. CDR3 size: 15 residues. Trimming stripped 3 bases from V and 1 base from J, with 12 bases between. Germline CDR1 reads LGHNA; CDR2 reads YSLEER.

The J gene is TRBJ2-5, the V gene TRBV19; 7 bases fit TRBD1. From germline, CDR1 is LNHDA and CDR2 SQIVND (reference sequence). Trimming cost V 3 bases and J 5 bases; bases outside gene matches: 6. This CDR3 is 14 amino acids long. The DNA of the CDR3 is TGTGCCAGTAGTATTCAAGGGGGCGACGAGACCCAGTACTTC. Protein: CASSIQGGDETQYF.

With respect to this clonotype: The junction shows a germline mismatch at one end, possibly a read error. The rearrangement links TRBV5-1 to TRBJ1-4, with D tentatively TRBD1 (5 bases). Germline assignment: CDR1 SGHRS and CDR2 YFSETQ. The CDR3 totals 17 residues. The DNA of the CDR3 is TGCGCCAGCAGCCCTGAGGGACGGATGTCCCAAAATGAAAAACGGTTTTTT. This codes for CASSPEGRMSQNEKRFF.

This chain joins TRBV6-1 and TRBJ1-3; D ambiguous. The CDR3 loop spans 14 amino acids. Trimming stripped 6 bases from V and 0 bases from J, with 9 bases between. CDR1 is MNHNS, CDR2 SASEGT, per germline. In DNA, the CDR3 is TGTGCCAGCAGCCGGACGAACTCTGGAAACACCATATATTTT. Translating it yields CASSRTNSGNTIYF.

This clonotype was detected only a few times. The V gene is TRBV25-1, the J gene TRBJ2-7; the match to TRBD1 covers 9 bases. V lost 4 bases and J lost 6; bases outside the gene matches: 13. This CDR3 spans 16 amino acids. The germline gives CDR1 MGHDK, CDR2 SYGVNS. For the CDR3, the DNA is TGTGCCAGCAGTGTAATCCTGACAGGGGGTCATGGCGAGCAGTACTTC. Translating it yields CASSVILTGGHGEQYF.

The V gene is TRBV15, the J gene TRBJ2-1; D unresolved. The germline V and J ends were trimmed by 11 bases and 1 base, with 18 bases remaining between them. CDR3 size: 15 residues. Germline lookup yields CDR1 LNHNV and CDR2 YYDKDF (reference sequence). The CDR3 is CASKSRSGSYNEQFF. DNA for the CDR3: TGTGCCTCAAAAAGCCGGTCTGGGTCCTACAATGAGCAGTTCTTC.

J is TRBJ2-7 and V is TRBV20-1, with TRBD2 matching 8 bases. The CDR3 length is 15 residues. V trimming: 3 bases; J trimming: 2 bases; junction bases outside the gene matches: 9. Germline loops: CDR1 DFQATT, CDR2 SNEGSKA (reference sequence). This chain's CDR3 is CSARPAGRETYEQYF. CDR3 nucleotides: TGCAGTGCTAGGCCAGCCGGGAGGGAAACCTACGAGCAGTACTTC.

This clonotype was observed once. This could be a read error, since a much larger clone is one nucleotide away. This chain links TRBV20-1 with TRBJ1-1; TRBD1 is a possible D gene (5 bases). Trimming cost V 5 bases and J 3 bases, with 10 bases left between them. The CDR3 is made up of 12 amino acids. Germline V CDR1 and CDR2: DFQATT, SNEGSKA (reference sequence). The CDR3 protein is CSARAGDTEAFF. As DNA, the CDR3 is TGCAGTGCTCGGGCGGGGGACACTGAAGCTTTCTTT.

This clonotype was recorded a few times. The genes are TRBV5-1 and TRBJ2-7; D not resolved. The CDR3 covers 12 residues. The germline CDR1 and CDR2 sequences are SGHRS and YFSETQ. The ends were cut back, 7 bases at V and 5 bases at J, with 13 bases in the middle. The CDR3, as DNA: TGCGCCAGCGGGTCCCTCCGGGACGAGCAGTACTTC. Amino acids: CASGSLRDEQYF.

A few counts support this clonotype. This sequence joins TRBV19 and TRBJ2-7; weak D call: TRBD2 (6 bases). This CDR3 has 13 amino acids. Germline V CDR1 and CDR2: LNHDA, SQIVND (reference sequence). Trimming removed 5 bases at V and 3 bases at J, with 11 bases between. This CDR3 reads CASSSGLNYEQYF. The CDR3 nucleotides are TGTGCCAGTAGTTCGGGACTGAACTACGAGCAGTACTTC.

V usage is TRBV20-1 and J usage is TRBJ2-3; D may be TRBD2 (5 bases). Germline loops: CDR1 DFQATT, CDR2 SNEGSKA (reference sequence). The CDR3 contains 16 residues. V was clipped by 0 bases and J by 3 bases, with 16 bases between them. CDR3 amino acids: CSARDVGRERTDTQYF. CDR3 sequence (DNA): TGCAGTGCTAGAGATGTGGGAAGGGAGAGGACAGATACGCAGTATTTT.

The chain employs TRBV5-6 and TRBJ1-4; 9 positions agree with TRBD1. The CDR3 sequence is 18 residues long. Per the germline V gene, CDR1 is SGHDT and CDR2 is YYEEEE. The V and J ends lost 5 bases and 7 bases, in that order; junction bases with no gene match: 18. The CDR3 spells CASSRPGQGSWGSEKLFF. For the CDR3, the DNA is TGTGCCAGCAGTAGACCGGGACAGGGTTCTTGGGGGAGTGAAAAACTGTTTTTT.

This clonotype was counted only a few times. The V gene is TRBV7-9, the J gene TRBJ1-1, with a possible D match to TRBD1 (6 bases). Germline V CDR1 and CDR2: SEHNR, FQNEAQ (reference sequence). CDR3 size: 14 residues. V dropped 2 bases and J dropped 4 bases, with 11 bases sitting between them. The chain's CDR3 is CASSLSTGSTEAFF. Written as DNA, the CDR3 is TGTGCCAGCAGCTTATCAACAGGGAGCACTGAAGCTTTCTTT.

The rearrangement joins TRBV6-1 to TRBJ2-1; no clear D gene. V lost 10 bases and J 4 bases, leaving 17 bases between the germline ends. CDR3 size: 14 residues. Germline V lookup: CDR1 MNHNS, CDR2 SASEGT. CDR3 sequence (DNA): TGTGCCACCATACGGGCCTTTGGTTACAATGAGCAGTTCTTC. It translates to CATIRAFGYNEQFF.

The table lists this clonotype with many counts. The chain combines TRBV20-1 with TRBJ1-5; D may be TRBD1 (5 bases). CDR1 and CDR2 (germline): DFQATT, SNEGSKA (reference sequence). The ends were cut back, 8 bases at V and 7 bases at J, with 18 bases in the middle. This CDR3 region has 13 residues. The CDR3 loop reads CSFRQTGGQPQHF. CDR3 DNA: TGCAGTTTCCGACAGACGGGAGGACAGCCCCAGCATTTT.

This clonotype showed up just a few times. CDR3 nucleotides: TGCGCCAGCACCCCCGGGGGGGGGTACGGGGCCAACGTCCTGACTTTC. Translated: CASTPGGGYGANVLTF. The chain uses TRBV5-1 and TRBJ2-6, with 8 bases that match TRBD2. The germline V gene has CDR1 SGHRS and CDR2 YFSETQ. The CDR3 sequence is 16 residues long. The V segment lost 6 bases and the J segment 4 bases; nucleotides outside the gene matches: 9.

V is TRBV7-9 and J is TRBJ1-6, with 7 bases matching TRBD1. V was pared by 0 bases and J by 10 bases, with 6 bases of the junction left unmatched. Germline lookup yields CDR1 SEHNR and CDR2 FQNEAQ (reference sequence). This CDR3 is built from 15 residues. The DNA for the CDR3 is TGTGCCAGCAGCTTAGCGGAGACAGGGAGGTCACCCCTCCACTTT. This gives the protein CASSLAETGRSPLHF.

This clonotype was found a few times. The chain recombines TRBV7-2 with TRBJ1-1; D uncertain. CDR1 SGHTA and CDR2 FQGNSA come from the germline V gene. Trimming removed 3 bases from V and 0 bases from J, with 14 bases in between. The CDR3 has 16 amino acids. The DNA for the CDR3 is TGTGCCAGCAGCTTCTCGCTTACCTCCATGAACACTGAAGCTTTCTTT. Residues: CASSFSLTSMNTEAFF.

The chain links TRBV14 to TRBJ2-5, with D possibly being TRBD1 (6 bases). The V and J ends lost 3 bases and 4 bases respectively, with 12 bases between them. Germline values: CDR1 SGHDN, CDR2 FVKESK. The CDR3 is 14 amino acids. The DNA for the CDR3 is TGTGCCAGCAGCCAGATCACAGGGACAGAGACCCAGTACTTC. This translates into CASSQITGTETQYF.

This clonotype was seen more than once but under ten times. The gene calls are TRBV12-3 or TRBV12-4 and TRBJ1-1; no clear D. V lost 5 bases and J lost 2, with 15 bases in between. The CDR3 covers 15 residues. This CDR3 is CASSASDIRNTEAFF. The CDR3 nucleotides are TGTGCCAGCAGTGCTTCCGACATACGAAACACTGAAGCTTTCTTT.

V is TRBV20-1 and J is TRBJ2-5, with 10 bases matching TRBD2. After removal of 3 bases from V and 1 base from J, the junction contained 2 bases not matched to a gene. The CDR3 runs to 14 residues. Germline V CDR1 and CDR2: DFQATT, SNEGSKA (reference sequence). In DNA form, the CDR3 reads TGCAGTGCTAGTGAGCGGGGGGGCCAAGAGACCCAGTACTTC. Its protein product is CSASERGGQETQYF.